This TCR beta chain was sequenced in a study of identical twins. Study outcomes and limitations: Carriage of fewer insertions was seen in abundant cord blood beta clonotypes, whereas memory repertoires showed none.

V was clipped by 7 bases and J by 5 bases, with 18 bases between them. This CDR3 has 14 amino acids. Germline values: CDR1 SQVTM, CDR2 ANQGSEA. TCRdb called the 5' RACE reads again in MiXCR, with one record for every CDR3 protein. The sample yields about 790,000 distinct CDR3 sequences, around a sixth seen once. Comment on this clonotype: Antigen unknown.

This same sample was also part of a study on T cells expressing NK-cell markers. This second report adds: HCMV seropositivity marked seven of the eight sequenced donors; one was seronegative. Roughly 1.0-7.0% of CD8+ T cells in about six donors belonged to dominant NKG2C+ clonotypes. One observes that, in several donors, these clonotypes were also the leading ones within the CD3+CD56-NKG2C+ fraction.

This sequence was found in a woman younger than 35 in good health. Sequencing was performed on PBMCs. The chain employs TRBV29-1 and TRBJ1-5; maybe TRBD1 (5 bases). The CDR3 loop reads CSAALGGNHQPQHF. CDR3 coding DNA: TGCAGCGCGGCGTTGGGGGGGAACCATCAGCCCCAGCATTTT.